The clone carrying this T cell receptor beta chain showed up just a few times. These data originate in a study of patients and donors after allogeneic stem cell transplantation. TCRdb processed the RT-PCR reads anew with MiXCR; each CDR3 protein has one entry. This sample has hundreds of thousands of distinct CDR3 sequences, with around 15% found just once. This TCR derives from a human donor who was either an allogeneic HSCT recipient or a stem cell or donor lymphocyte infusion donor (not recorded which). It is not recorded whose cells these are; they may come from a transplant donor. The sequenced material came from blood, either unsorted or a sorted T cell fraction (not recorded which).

The CDR3 coding sequence is TGTGCCAGCAGACAGACAGGGGGCGGCTACGAGCAGTACTTC. Protein: CASRQTGGGYEQYF. This sequence joins TRBV11-2 and TRBJ2-7; the match to TRBD1 covers 10 bases. There are 14 residues in the CDR3. The V and J ends lost 6 bases and 3 bases, in that order; junction bases with no gene match: 5. Germline V gene sequence: CDR1 SGHAT, CDR2 FQNNGV.